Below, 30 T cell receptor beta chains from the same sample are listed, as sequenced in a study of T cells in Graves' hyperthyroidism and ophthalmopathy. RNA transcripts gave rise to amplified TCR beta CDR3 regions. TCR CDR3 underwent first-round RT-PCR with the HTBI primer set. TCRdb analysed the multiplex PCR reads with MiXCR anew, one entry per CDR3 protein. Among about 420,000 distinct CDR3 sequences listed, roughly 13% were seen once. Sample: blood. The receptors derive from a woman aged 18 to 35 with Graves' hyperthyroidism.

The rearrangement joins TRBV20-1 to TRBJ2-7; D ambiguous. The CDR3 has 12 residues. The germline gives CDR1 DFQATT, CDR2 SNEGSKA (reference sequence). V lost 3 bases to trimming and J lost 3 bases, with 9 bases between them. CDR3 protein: CSASTPYYEQYF. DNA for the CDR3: TGCAGTGCTAGTACCCCCTACTACGAGCAGTACTTC.

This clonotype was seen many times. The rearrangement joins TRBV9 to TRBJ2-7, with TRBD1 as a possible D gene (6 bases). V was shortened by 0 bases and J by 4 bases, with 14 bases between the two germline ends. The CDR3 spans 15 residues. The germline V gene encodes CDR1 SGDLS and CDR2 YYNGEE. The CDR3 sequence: CASSVGGRGSYEQYF. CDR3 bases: TGTGCCAGCAGCGTAGGTGGCAGGGGAAGTTACGAGCAGTACTTC.

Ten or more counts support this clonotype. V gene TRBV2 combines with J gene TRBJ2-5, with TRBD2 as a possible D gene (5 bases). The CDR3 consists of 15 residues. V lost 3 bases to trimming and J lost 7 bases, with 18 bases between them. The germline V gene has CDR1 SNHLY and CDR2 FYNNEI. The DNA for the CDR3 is TGTGCCAGCAGTGACATGGACTCACCAGTGTGGACCCAGTACTTC. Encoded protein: CASSDMDSPVWTQYF.

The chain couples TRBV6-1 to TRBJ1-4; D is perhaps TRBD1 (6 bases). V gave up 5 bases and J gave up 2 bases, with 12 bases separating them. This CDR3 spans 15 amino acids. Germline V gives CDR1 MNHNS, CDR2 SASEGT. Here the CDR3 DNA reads TGTGCCAGCAGTTTTACAGGGAATACTAATGAAAAACTGTTTTTT. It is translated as CASSFTGNTNEKLFF.

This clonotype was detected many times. CDR3 amino acids: CASSYRGQGEKLFF. The DNA of the CDR3 is TGTGCCAGCTCCTACAGGGGGCAGGGTGAAAAACTGTTTTTT. This sequence joins TRBV18 and TRBJ1-4, with TRBD1 matching 9 bases. This CDR3 is built from 14 residues. Germline CDR1 and CDR2: KGHSH and LQKENI. Trimming removed 6 bases from V and 7 bases from J; junction bases left unmatched: 6.

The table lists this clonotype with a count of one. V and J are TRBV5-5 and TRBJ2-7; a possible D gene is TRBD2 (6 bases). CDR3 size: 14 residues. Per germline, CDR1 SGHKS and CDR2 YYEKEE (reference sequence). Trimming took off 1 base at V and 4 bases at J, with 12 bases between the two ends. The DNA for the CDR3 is TGTGCCAGCAGCTTGCAATCAGGGAGGTACGAGCAGTACTTC. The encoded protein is CASSLQSGRYEQYF. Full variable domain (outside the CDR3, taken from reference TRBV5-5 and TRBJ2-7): DAGVTQSPTHLIKTRGQQVTLRCSPISGHKSVSWYQQVLGQGPQFIFQYYEKEERGRGNFPDRFSARQFPNYSSELNVNALLLGDSALYLCASSLQSGRYEQYFGPGTRLTVT.

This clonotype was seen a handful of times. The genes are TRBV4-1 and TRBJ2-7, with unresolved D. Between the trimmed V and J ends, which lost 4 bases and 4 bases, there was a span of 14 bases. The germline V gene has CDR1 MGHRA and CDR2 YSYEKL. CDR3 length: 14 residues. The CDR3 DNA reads TGCGCCAGCAGCCCCGCCCCAGATTGGTACGAGCAGTACTTC. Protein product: CASSPAPDWYEQYF.

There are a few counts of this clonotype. This chain's CDR3 is CASSVQDNEQYF. As DNA, the CDR3 is TGTGCCAGCAGCGTCCAGGACAATGAGCAGTACTTC. The J gene is TRBJ2-1, the V gene TRBV5-6; TRBD1 is a possible D gene (5 bases). The assigned J gene may be wrong: the sequence end matches TRBJ2-7 better. CDR1 SGHDT and CDR2 YYEEEE come from the germline V gene. The CDR3 consists of 12 residues.

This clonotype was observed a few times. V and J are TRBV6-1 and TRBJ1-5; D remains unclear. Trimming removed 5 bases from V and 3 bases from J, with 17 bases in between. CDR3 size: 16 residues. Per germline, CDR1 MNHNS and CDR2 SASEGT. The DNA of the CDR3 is TGTGCCAGCAGTCCACTCGAGGGCCTGGTCAATCAGCCCCAGCATTTT. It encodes CASSPLEGLVNQPQHF.

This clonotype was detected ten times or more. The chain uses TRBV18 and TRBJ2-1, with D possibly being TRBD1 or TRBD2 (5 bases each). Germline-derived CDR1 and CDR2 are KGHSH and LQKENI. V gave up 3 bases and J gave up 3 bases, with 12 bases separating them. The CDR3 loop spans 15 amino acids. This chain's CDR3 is CASSPWDRNYNEQFF. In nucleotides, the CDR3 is TGTGCCAGCTCACCGTGGGACCGAAACTACAATGAGCAGTTCTTC.

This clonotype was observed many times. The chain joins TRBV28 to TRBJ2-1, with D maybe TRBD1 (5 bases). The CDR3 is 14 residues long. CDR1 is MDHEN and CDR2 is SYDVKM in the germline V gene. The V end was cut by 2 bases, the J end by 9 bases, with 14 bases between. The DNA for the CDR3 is TGTGCCAGCAGTTTAAGGGGAAAGGCACCTGAGCAGTTCTTC. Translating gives CASSLRGKAPEQFF. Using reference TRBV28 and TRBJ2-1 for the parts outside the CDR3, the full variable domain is DVKVTQSSRYLVKRTGEKVFLECVQDMDHENMFWYRQDPGLGLRLIYFSYDVKMKEKGDIPEGYSVSREKKERFSLILESASTNQTSMYLCASSLRGKAPEQFFGPGTRLTVL.

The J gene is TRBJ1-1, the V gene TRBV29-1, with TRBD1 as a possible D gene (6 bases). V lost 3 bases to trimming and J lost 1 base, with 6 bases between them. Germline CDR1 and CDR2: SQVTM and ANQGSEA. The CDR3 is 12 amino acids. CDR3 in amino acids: CSVEDRNTEAFF. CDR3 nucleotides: TGCAGCGTTGAGGACAGGAACACTGAAGCTTTCTTT.

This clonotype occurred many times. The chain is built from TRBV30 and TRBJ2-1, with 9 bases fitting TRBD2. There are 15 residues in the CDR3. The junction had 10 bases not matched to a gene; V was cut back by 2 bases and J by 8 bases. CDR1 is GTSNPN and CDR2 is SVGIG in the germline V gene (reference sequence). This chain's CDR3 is CAWSRGSGSKDEQFF. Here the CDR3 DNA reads TGTGCCTGGAGTAGGGGTAGCGGGAGTAAGGATGAGCAGTTCTTC.

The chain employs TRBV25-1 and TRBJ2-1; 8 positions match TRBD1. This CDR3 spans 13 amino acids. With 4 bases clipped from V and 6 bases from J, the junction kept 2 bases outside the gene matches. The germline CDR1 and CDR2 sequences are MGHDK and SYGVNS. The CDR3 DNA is TGTGCCAGCAGTGGGACAGGGTTCAATGAGCAGTTCTTC. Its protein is CASSGTGFNEQFF.

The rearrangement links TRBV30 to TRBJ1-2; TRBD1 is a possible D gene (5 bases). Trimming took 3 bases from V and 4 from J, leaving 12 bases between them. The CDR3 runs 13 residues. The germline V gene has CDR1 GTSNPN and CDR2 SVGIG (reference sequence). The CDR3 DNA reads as TGTGCCTGGAGCCCTAACGGGGCCTATGGCTACACCTTC. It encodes CAWSPNGAYGYTF. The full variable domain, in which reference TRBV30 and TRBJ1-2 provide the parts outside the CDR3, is SQTIHQWPATLVQPVGSPLSLECTVEGTSNPNLYWYRQAAGRGLQLLFYSVGIGQISSEVPQNLSASRPQDRQFILSSKKLLLSDSGFYLCAWSPNGAYGYTFGSGTRLTVV.

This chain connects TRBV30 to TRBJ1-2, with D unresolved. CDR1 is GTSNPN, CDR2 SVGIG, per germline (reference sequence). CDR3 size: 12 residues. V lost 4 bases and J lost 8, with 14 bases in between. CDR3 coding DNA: TGTGCCTGGATTCGAGGATCCCAGGGCTACACCTTC. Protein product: CAWIRGSQGYTF.

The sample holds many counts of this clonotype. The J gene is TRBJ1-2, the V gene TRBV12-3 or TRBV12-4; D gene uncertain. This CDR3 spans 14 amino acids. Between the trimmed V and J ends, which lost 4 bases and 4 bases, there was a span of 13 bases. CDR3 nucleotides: TGTGCCAGCAGTTCGGACTACCTTCCCTATGGCTACACCTTC. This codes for CASSSDYLPYGYTF.

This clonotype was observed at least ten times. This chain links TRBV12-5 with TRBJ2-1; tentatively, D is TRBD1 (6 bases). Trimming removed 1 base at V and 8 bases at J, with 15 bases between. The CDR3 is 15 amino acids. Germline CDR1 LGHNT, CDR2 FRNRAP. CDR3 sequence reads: CASGLDRVLGDEQFF. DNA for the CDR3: TGTGCTAGTGGTTTGGACAGGGTGCTGGGGGATGAGCAGTTCTTC.

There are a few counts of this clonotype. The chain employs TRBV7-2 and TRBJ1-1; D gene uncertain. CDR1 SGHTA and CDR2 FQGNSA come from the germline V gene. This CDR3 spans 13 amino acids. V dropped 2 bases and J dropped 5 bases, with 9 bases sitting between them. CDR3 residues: CASSLYRETEAFF. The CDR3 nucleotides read TGTGCCAGCAGCTTATACCGGGAGACTGAAGCTTTCTTT.

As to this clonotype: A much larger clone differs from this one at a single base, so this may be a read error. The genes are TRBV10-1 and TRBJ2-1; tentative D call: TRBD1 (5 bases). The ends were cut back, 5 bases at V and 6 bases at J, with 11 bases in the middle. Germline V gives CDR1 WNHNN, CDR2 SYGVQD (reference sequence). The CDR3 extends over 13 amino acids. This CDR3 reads CASSQGTCNEQFF. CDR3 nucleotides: TGCGCCAGCAGTCAGGGTACCTGCAATGAGCAGTTCTTC.

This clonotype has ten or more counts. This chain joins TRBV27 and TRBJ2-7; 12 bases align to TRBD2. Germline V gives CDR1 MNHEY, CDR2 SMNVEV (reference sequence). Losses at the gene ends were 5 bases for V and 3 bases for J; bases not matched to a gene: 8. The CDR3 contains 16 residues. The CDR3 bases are TGTGCCAGCAGTCTTCTAGCGGGAGGGCCCATCTACGAGCAGTACTTC. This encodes CASSLLAGGPIYEQYF.

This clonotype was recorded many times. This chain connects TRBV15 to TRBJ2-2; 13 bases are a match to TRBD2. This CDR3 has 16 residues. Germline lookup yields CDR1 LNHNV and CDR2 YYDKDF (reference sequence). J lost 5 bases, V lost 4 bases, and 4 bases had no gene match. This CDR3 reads CATSKRLAGGTGELFF. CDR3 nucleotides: TGTGCCACCAGCAAAAGACTAGCGGGAGGTACCGGGGAGCTGTTTTTT.

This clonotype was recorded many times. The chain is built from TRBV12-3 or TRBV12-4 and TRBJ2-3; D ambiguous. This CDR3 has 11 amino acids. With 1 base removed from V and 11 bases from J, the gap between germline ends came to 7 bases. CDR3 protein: CASSLGVKQYF. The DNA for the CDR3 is TGTGCCAGCAGTTTAGGGGTAAAGCAGTATTTT.

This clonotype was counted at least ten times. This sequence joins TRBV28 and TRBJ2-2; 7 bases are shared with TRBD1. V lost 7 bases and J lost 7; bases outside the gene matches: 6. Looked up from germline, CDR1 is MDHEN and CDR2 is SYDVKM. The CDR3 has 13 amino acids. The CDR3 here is CASIDRAIGELFF. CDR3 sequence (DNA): TGTGCCAGCATCGACAGGGCAATCGGGGAGCTGTTTTTT.

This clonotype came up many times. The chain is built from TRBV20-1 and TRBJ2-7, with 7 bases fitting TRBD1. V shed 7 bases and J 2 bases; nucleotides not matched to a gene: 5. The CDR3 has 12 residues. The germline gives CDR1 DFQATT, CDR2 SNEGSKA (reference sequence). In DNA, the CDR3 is TGCAGTGGGAAGAGGGGGCCCTACGAGCAGTACTTC. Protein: CSGKRGPYEQYF.

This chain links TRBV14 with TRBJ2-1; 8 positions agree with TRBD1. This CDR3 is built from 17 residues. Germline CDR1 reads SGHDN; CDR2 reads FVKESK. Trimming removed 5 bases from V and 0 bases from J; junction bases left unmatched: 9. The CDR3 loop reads CASSTGQGISSYNEQFF. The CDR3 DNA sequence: TGTGCCAGCAGCACCGGACAGGGAATAAGCTCCTACAATGAGCAGTTCTTC. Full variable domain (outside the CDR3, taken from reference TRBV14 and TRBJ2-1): EAGVTQFPSHSVIEKGQTVTLRCDPISGHDNLYWYRRVMGKEIKFLLHFVKESKQDESGMPNNRFLAERTGGTYSTLKVQPAELEDSGVYFCASSTGQGISSYNEQFFGPGTRLTVL.

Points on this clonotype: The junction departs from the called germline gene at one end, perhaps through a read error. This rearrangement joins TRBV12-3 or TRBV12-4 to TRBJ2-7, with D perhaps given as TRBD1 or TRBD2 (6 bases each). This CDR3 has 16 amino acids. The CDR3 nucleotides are TGTGCCAGCAGCTTAAGTAGGGACGGGGGCCAACGTGAGCATTACTTC. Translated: CASSLSRDGGQREHYF.

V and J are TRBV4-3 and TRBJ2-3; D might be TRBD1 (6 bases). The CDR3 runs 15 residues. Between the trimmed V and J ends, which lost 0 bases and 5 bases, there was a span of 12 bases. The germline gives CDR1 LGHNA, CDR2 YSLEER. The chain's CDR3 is CASSQDSRGRDTQYF. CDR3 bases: TGCGCCAGCAGCCAAGATAGCAGGGGACGAGATACGCAGTATTTT.

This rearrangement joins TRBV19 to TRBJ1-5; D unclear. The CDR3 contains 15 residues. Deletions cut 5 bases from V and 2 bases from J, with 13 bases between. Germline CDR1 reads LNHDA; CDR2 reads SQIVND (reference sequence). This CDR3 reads CASSSVLSGNQPQHF. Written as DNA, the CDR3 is TGTGCCAGTAGTTCCGTCCTGAGTGGCAATCAGCCCCAGCATTTT.

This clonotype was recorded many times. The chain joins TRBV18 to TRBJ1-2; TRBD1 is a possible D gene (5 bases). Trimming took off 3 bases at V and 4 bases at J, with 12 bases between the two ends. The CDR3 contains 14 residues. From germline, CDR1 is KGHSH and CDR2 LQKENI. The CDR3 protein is CASSPLDSFYGYTF. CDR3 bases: TGTGCCAGCTCACCCCTCGACAGCTTCTATGGCTACACCTTC.